This T cell receptor beta chain was documented in a study of T cells expressing NK-cell markers. TCRdb re-called the 5' RACE reads, yielding one record per CDR3 amino acid sequence without DNA. In all, the sample yields 150,000 or so distinct CDR3 sequences. The CDR3 is 13 residues long. The germline gives CDR1 SGHRS, CDR2 YFSETQ. The genes are TRBV5-1 and TRBJ2-1; TCRdb proposes TRBD1, but this gene call is untestable without DNA. This clonotype was obtained from a woman between 50 and 59 years old in good health. Source material: blood T cells: a sorted CD56 or NKG2C T cell subset, CD4+ or CD8+ T cells, or bulk PBMC T cells (not recorded which). The CDR3: CASTGQQYNEQFF.